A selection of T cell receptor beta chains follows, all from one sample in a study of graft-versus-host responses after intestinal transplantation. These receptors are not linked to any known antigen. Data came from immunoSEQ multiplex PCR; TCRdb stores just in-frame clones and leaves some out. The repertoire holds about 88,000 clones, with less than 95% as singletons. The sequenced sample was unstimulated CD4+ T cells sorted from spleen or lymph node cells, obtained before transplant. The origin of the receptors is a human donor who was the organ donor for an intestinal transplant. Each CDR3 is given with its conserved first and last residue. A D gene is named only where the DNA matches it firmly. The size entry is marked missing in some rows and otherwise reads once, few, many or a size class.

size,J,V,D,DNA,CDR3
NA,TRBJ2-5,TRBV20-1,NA,TGCAGTGCTACCTATTGGGAGACCCAGTACTTC,CSATYWETQYF
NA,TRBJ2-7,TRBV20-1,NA,TGCAGTGCTAGTCTATTCTACGAGCAGTACTTC,CSASLFYEQYF
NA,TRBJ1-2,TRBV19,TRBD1,TGTGCCAGTAGTATTGACAGGGGATCGAACTATGGCTACACCTTC,CASSIDRGSNYGYTF
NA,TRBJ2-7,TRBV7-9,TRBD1,TGTGCCAGCAGCTTAGTAGCCGACAGGGGATTTCCCTACGAGCAGTACTTC,CASSLVADRGFPYEQYF
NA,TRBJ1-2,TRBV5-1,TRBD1,TGCGCCAGCAGCCCGGACAGGGGGCATGGCTACACCTTC,CASSPDRGHGYTF
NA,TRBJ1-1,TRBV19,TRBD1,TGTGCCAGTAGCAGAGACAGGGTGAACACTGAAGCTTTCTTT,CASSRDRVNTEAFF
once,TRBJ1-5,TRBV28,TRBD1,TGTGCCAGCAGTCTCTGGACAGGGGATCAGCCCCAGCATTTT,CASSLWTGDQPQHF
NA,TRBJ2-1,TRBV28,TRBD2,TGTGCCAGCAGTTTATGGCTAGCGGGAGGGAATGAGCAGTTCTTC,CASSLWLAGGNEQFF
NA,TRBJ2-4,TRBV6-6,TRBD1,TGTGCCAGCAGTTACGGGCCTGGACAGGGGAAAAACATTCAGTACTTC,CASSYGPGQGKNIQYF
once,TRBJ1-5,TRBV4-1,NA,TGCGCCAGCAGCCAAGAGCGGGGACAGCCCCAGCATTTT,CASSQERGQPQHF
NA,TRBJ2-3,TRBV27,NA,TGTGCCAGCAGTTCTTACATCACAGATACGCAGTATTTT,CASSSYITDTQYF
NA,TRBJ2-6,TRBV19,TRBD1,TGTGCCAGTAGTGTCTTCCGGGACAGGGGTAAGAACGTCCTGACTTTC,CASSVFRDRGKNVLTF
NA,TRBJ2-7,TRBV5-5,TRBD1,TGTGCCAGCAGCGGGACAGACTTTTACGAGCAGTACTTC,CASSGTDFYEQYF
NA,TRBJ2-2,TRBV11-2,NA,TGTGCCAGCGATAAATTGTTAGGAGTGGGAGGCGGGGAGCTGTTTTTT,CASDKLLGVGGGELFF
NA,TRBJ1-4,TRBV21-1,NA,TGTGCCAGCAGCAAGGGGGGGAGGACAGGGGAAAACAAAGCAACTAATGAAAAACTGTTTTTT,CASSKGGRTGENKATNEKLFF
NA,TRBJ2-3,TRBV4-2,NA,TGTGCCAGCAGCCAAGCCCTATTAAACACAGATACGCAGTATTTT,CASSQALLNTDTQYF
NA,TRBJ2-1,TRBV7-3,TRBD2,TGTGCCAGCAGCCCGGGACTAGCGAACTACAATGAGCAGTTCTTC,CASSPGLANYNEQFF
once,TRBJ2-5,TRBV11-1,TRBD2,TGTGCCAGCAGCGACGGACGGTCGGGACTAGGACAAGAGACCCAGTACTTC,CASSDGRSGLGQETQYF
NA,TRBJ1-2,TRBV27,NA,TGTGCCAGCAGTTTACTATCGTCGGGGGGCTACACCTTC,CASSLLSSGGYTF
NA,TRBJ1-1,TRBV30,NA,TGTGCCTGGAAAATAGGAGTTGGTCGCACTGAAGCTTTCTTT,CAWKIGVGRTEAFF
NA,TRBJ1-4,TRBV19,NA,TGTGCCAGTAGCGCCCCAGGGTCCACTAATGAAAAACTGTTTTTT,CASSAPGSTNEKLFF
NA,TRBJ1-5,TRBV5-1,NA,TGCGCCAGCAGCGCCGGGGTCTCTCTGCCCCAGCATTTT,CASSAGVSLPQHF
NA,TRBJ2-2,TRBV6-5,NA,TGTGCCAGCATGAGGGGGGGTGGCGGCACCGGGGAGCTGTTTTTT,CASMRGGGGTGELFF
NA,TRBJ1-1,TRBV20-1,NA,TGCAGTGCTGGAACAGGGCTTGCAGCTTTCTTT,CSAGTGLAAFF
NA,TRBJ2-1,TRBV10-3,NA,TGTGCCATCACTCAGACTCACCAGAGCTCCTACAATGAGCAGTTCTTC,CAITQTHQSSYNEQFF
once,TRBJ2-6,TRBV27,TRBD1,TGTGCCAGCAGTTCCCCCTTCGGGACAGGGGGCTCTGGGGCCAACGTCCTGACTTTC,CASSSPFGTGGSGANVLTF
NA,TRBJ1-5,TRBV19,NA,TGTGCCAGTAAGGAGGGGTCGGGACAGCCCCAGCATTTT,CASKEGSGQPQHF
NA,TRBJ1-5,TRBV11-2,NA,TGTGCCAGCAGCTTAGAACTCGACAGTCAGCCCCAGCATTTT,CASSLELDSQPQHF
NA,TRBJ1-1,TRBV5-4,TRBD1,TGTGCCAGCAGCTCCCTAGCAGGACAGGCTGAAGCTTTCTTT,CASSSLAGQAEAFF
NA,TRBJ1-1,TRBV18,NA,TGTGCCAGCTCAATCGACTCGGGCACTGAAGCTTTCTTT,CASSIDSGTEAFF
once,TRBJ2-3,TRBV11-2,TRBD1,TGTGCCAGCAGCTTAGGGGGGACAGCAACAGATACGCAGTATTTT,CASSLGGTATDTQYF
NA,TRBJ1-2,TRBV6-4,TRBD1,TGTGCCAGCAGTGACTCGGACAGGGGGCGCATCCTTCCTAGCTATGGCTACACCTTC,CASSDSDRGRILPSYGYTF
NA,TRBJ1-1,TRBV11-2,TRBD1,TGTGCCAGCAGCTTCAGGGGGGCCGTAACTGAAGCTTTCTTT,CASSFRGAVTEAFF
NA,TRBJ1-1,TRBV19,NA,TGTGCCAGTAGCCTACCTGAAGCTTTCTTT,CASSLPEAFF
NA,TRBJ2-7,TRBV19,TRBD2,TGTGCCAGTAGTTTTGCTAGCGGCCTAGACTACGAGCAGTACTTC,CASSFASGLDYEQYF
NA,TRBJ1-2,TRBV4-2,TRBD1,TGTGCCAGCAGTGGACCCGGGACAGGTAACCGTAGAGATGGCTACACCTTC,CASSGPGTGNRRDGYTF
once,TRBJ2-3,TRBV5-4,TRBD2,TGTGCCAGCAGCCGGGAACTAGCGGGAGGACCGTCTAGCACAGATACGCAGTATTTT,CASSRELAGGPSSTDTQYF
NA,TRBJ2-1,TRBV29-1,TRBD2,TGCAGCGTTGAAGATCTAGCGGGAGGGCCGTACAATGAGCAGTTCTTC,CSVEDLAGGPYNEQFF
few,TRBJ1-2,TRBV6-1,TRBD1,TGTGCCAGCAGTGGCTCACAGGGGCGGAACTATGGCTACACCTTC,CASSGSQGRNYGYTF
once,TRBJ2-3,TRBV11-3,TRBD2,TGTGCCAGCAGCCCCCGACTAGCGGGGGGGAGCACAGATACGCAGTATTTT,CASSPRLAGGSTDTQYF
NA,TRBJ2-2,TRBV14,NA,TGTGCCAGCAGCCAGGGACTTCTCACCGGGGAGCTGTTTTTT,CASSQGLLTGELFF
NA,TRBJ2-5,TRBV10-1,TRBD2,TGCGCCAGCAGCCCCTCGCCGCGTAGCGGGGGGCTACACTTC,CASSPSPRSGGLHF
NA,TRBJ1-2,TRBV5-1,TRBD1,TGCGCCAGCAGCCCAGGGGACAGGGGGAACTATGGCTACACCTTC,CASSPGDRGNYGYTF
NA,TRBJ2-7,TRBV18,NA,TGTGCCAGCTCACCAGCCGCAGGCTCAGCCTTATTCTCCTACGAGCAGTACTTC,CASSPAAGSALFSYEQYF
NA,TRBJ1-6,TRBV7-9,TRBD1,TGTGCCAGCGTTGGACAGGGGAATTCACCCCTCCACTTT,CASVGQGNSPLHF
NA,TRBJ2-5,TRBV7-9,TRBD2,TGTGCCAGCAGCCCACATGGACTAGCGGGAGCTTTCCAAGAGACCCAGTACTTC,CASSPHGLAGAFQETQYF
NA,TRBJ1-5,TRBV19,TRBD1,TGTGCCAGTACCCCCCGACAGGGGACTCAGCCCCAGCATTTT,CASTPRQGTQPQHF
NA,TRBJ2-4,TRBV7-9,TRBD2,TGTGCCAGCAGCAATGGACTAGCCCTAGCCAAAAACATTCAGTACTTC,CASSNGLALAKNIQYF
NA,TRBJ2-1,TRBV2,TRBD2,TGTGCCAGCAGTCCCCGACTAGCGGGGCGTGAGCAGTTCTTC,CASSPRLAGREQFF
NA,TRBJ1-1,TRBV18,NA,TGTGCCAGCTCACCATCGAGGACTGAAGCTTTCTTT,CASSPSRTEAFF
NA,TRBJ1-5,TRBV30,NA,TGTGCCTGGAGTACAGGACAGTTCAATCAGCCCCAGCATTTT,CAWSTGQFNQPQHF